The present TCR beta chain was sequenced within a study of T cells in Graves' hyperthyroidism and ophthalmopathy. Study overall: Peripheral blood was collected at initial diagnosis, before any treatment. Study-level points and caveats: The blood repertoire included most of the expanded thyroid clonotypes above 0.001.

This CDR3 region has 16 residues. V lost 3 bases to trimming and J lost 5 bases, with 18 bases between them. The germline V gene encodes CDR1 KGHDR and CDR2 SFDVKD. Patients with uncontrolled infections, other autoimmune diseases, pregnancy or lactation were excluded. Around 9.8 ml fresh peripheral blood yielded the PBMCs. Amplified TCR beta CDR3 regions derived from RNA transcripts. HTBI primers drove first-round RT-PCR of the TCR CDR3. TCRdb passed the multiplex PCR reads through MiXCR, listing each CDR3 protein once. This sample yields 50,000 to 60,000 distinct CDR3 sequences, of which 48% are seen a single time; over 8% belongs to the top ten. At least ten counts were recorded for this clonotype. Its antigen is still unknown.

This receptor was obtained from a woman aged 50 to 60 with Graves' ophthalmopathy. The chain couples TRBV24-1 to TRBJ2-5; D possibly corresponds to TRBD1 (6 bases). What was sequenced was blood. This chain's CDR3 is CATSDHRDIIAETQYF. CDR3 DNA: TGTGCCACCAGTGATCACCGGGACATCATAGCGGAGACCCAGTACTTC.